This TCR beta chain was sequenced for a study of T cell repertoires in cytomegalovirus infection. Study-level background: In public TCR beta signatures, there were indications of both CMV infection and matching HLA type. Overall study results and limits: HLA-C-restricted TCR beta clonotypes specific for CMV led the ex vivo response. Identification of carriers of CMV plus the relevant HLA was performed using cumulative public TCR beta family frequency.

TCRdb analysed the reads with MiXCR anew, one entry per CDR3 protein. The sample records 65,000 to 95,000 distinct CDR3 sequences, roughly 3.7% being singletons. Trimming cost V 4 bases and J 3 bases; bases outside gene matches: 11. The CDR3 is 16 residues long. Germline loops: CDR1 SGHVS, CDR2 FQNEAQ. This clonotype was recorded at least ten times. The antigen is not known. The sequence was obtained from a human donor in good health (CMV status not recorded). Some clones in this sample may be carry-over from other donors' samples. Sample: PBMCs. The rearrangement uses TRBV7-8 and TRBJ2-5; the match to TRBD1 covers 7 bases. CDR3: CASSSWGTEKKETQYF. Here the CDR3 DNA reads TGTGCCAGCAGCTCGTGGGGGACAGAAAAAAAAGAGACCCAGTACTTC.